This is a list of T cell receptor beta chains from one sample in a study of cytomegalovirus exposure and HLA in healthy donors. Using immunoSEQ multiplex PCR, the repertoire was profiled, and TCRdb retains in-frame clones only, with some absent. The table has about 86,000 clones, around 71% seen once. Sequencing was carried out using PBMCs. These receptors came from a man in his sixties in good health and CMV-seronegative. CDR3s include the opening cysteine and the closing phenylalanine or tryptophan. D genes are given only for firm matches. Expanded clones get a size class; other rows say once, few or many, or leave the size out.

d_gene,v_gene,j_gene,len,abundance,CDR3aa,CDR3nt
NA,TRBV19,TRBJ1-1,16,NA,CASTSWPAGGDTEAFF,TGTGCCAGTACCTCATGGCCTGCCGGCGGGGACACTGAAGCTTTCTTT
TRBD1,TRBV5-6,TRBJ1-4,15,NA,CASSWGTGVNEKLFF,TGTGCCAGCTCATGGGGGACAGGAGTTAATGAAAAACTGTTTTTT
NA,TRBV5-4,TRBJ2-7,14,NA,CASSLTRSSYEQYF,TGTGCCAGCAGCTTGACAAGAAGCTCCTACGAGCAGTACTTC
NA,TRBV2,TRBJ2-7,12,few,CASSGQINEQYF,TGTGCCAGCAGTGGGCAAATAAACGAGCAGTACTTC
TRBD2,TRBV5-4,TRBJ2-5,16,few,CASSPQWVSGGKTQYF,TGTGCCAGCAGCCCCCAGTGGGTTAGCGGGGGAAAGACCCAGTACTTC
TRBD1,TRBV19,TRBJ1-6,16,NA,CASSIAAGQGDSPLHF,TGTGCCAGTAGTATCGCCGCCGGACAGGGGGATTCACCCCTCCACTTT
NA,TRBV7-9,TRBJ2-1,16,NA,CASSPPGLRAYNEQFF,TGTGCCAGCAGCCCCCCGGGACTCCGAGCCTACAATGAGCAGTTCTTC
NA,TRBV7-9,TRBJ1-1,14,NA,CASSLSGGLSEAFF,TGTGCCAGCAGCTTATCCGGGGGATTAAGCGAAGCTTTCTTT
NA,TRBV7-6,TRBJ1-1,13,NA,CASSSPSLAQAFF,TGTGCCAGCAGCTCTCCTAGCCTAGCTCAAGCTTTCTTT
NA,TRBV27,TRBJ1-4,13,once,CASRDRGVGKLFF,TGTGCCAGCAGGGACCGGGGGGTGGGAAAACTGTTTTTT
TRBD1,TRBV5-1,TRBJ1-2,15,NA,CASSLGTGVNYGYTF,TGCGCCAGCAGCTTGGGGACAGGGGTTAACTATGGCTACACCTTC
TRBD1,TRBV29-1,TRBJ1-6,16,NA,CSVRLGTDSYNSPLHF,TGCAGCGTTCGCCTCGGGACAGACTCCTATAATTCACCCCTCCACTTT
NA,TRBV30,TRBJ1-3,13,few,CAWEGSAGNTIYF,TGTGCCTGGGAGGGATCCGCTGGAAACACCATATATTTT
TRBD2,TRBV27,TRBJ2-2,15,few,CASSLSLAGTGELFF,TGTGCCAGCAGTTTATCGCTAGCGGGTACCGGGGAGCTGTTTTTT
NA,TRBV19,TRBJ1-4,15,NA,CASSPSRRENEKLFF,TGTGCCAGTAGCCCCAGTAGGAGAGAAAATGAAAAACTGTTTTTT
NA,TRBV7-2,TRBJ1-1,15,NA,CASSLQPGLGDEAFF,TGTGCCAGCAGTTTACAGCCTGGTTTAGGGGATGAAGCTTTCTTT
NA,TRBV13,TRBJ2-4,15,NA,CASSIPSHRENIQYF,TGTGCCAGCAGCATCCCGTCCCACAGGGAAAACATTCAGTACTTC
TRBD1,TRBV5-1,TRBJ2-5,15,NA,CASSMTGASQETQYF,TGCGCCAGCAGTATGACAGGGGCAAGTCAAGAGACCCAGTACTTC
TRBD1,TRBV6-5,TRBJ2-5,13,NA,CASRRDRWETQYF,TGTGCCAGCAGAAGGGACAGGTGGGAGACCCAGTACTTC
TRBD2,TRBV28,TRBJ2-3,15,once,CASTSGLVEADTQYF,TGTGCCAGCACTAGCGGTCTAGTGGAGGCAGATACGCAGTATTTT
TRBD2,TRBV5-1,TRBJ2-2,16,few,CASSKTSGGAGGELFF,TGCGCCAGCAGCAAGACTAGCGGGGGGGCTGGCGGGGAGCTGTTTTTT
NA,TRBV19,TRBJ1-1,13,NA,CASSTSVNTEAFF,TGTGCCAGTAGTACTTCGGTGAACACTGAAGCTTTCTTT
TRBD1,TRBV6-6,TRBJ2-7,15,NA,CASSRRTGANYEQYF,TGTGCCAGCAGCCGCCGGACAGGGGCAAACTACGAGCAGTACTTC
NA,TRBV10-1,TRBJ1-5,13,NA,CASSESLAEPQHF,TGCGCCAGCAGTGAGTCTTTGGCGGAGCCCCAGCATTTT